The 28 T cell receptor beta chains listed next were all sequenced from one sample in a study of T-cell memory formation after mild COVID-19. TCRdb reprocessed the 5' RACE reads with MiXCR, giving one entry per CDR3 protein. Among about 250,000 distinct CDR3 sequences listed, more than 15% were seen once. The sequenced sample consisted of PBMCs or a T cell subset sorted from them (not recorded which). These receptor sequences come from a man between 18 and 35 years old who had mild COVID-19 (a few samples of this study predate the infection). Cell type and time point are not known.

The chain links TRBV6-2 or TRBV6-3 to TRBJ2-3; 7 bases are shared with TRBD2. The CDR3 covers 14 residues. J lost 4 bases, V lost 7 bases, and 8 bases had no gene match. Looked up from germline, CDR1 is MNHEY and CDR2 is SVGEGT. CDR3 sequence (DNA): TGTGCCAGCACCCTACGGGGGGAGGCAGATACGCAGTATTTT. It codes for CASTLRGEADTQYF.

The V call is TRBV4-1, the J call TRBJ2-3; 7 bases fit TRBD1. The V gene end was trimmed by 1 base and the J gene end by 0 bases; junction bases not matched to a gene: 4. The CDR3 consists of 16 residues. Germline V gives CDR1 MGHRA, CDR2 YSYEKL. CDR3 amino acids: CASSQVQGVSTDTQYF. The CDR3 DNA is TGCGCCAGCAGCCAAGTGCAGGGGGTAAGCACAGATACGCAGTATTTT.

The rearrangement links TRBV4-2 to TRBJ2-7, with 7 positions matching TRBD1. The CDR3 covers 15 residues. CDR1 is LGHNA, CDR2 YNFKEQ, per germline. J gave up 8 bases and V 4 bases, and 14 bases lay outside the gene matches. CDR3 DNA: TGTGCCAGCAGCCGGAACCCGGGACAGCTTATGCAGCAGTACTTC. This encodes CASSRNPGQLMQQYF.

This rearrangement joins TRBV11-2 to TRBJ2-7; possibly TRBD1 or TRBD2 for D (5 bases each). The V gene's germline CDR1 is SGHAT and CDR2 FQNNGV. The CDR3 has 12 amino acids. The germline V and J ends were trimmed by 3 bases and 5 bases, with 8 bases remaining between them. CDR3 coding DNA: TGTGCCAGCAGCTTTTGGGGGAACGAGCAGTACTTC. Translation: CASSFWGNEQYF.

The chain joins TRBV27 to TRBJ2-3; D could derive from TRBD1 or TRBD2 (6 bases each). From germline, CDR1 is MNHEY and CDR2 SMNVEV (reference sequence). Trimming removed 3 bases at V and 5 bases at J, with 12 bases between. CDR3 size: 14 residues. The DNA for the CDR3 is TGTGCCAGCAGTTTTTCCGGGGGCCAAGATACGCAGTATTTT. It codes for CASSFSGGQDTQYF.

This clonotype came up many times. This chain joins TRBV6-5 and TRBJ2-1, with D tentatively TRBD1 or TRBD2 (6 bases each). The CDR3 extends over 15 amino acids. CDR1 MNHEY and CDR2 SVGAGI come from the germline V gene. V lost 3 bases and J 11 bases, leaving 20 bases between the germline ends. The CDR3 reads CASSYGLSGGPQQFF. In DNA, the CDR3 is TGTGCCAGCAGTTATGGTCTTTCTGGGGGGCCTCAGCAGTTCTTC.

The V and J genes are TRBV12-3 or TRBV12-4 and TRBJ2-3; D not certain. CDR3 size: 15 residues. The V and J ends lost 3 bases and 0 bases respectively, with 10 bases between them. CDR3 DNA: TGTGCCAGCAGTTTCGAGCGTCTTAGCACAGATACGCAGTATTTT. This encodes CASSFERLSTDTQYF.

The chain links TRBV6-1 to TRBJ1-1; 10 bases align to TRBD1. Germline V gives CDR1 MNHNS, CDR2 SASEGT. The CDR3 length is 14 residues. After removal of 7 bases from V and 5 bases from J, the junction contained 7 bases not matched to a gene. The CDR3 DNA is TGTGCCAGCATCTTCGGACAGGGGGGGACTGAAGCTTTCTTT. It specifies CASIFGQGGTEAFF.

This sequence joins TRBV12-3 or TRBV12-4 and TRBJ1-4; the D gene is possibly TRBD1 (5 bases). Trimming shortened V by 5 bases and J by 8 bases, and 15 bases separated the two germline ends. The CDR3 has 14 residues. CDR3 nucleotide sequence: TGTGCCAGCAGTCCTCCGGGACTTCGAGAAAAACTGTTTTTT. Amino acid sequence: CASSPPGLREKLFF.

The DNA of the CDR3 is TGTGCCAGCAGCTTTCAGTCGGTCACCGGGGAGCTGTTTTTT. Translation gives CASSFQSVTGELFF. J is TRBJ2-2 and V is TRBV7-9; D gene uncertain. CDR1 SEHNR and CDR2 FQNEAQ come from the germline V gene (reference sequence). V gave up 3 bases and J gave up 4 bases, with 9 bases separating them. This CDR3 is 14 amino acids long.

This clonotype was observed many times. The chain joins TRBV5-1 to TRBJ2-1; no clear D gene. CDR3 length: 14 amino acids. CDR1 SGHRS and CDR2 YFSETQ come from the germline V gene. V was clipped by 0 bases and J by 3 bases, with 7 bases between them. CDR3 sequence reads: CASSLEFLYNEQFF. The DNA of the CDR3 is TGCGCCAGCAGCTTGGAGTTCCTCTACAATGAGCAGTTCTTC.

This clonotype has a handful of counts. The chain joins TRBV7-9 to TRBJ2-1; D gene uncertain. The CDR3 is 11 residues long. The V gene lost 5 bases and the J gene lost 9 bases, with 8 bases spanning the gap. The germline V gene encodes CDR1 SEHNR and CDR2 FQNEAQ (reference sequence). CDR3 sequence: CASSHSPEQFF. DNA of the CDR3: TGTGCCAGCAGCCACTCTCCTGAGCAGTTCTTC.

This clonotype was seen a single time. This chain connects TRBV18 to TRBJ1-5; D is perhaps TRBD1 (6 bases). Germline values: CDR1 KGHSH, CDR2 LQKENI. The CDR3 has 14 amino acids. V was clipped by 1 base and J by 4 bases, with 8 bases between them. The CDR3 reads CASSPRQDNQPQHF. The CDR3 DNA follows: TGTGCCAGCTCACCACGACAGGATAATCAGCCCCAGCATTTT.

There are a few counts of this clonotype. CDR3 residues: CASSLRGTNQPQHF. The CDR3 coding sequence is TGTGCCAGCAGCCTGCGGGGTACGAATCAGCCCCAGCATTTT. This chain joins TRBV12-3 or TRBV12-4 and TRBJ1-5; D remains unclear. The germline V and J ends were trimmed by 6 bases and 4 bases, with 13 bases remaining between them. This CDR3 has 14 amino acids.

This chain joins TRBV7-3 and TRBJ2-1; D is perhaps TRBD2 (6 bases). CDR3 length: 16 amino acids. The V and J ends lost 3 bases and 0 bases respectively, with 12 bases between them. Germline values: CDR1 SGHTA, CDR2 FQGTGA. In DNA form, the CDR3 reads TGTGCCAGCAGCTTTCAAGGGACTTTCTCCTACAATGAGCAGTTCTTC. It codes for CASSFQGTFSYNEQFF.

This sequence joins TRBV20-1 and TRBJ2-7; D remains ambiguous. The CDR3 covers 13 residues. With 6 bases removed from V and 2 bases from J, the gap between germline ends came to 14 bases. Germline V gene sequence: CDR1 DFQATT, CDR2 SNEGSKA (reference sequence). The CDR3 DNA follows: TGCAGTGCAAGGAACAGCCGTCCCTACGAGCAGTACTTC. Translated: CSARNSRPYEQYF.

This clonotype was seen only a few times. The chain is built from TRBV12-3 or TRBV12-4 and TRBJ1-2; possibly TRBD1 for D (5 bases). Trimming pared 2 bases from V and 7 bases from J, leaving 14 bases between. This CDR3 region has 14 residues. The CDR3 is CASSLPGPLAGYTF. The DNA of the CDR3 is TGTGCCAGCAGTTTACCGGGACCCCTGGCTGGCTACACCTTC.

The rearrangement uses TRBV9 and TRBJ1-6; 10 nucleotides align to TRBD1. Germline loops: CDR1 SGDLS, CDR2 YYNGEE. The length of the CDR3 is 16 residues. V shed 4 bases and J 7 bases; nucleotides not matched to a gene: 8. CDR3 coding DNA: TGTGCCAGCAGCCCCCGGACAGGGGGTCGGAATTCACCCCTCCACTTT. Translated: CASSPRTGGRNSPLHF.

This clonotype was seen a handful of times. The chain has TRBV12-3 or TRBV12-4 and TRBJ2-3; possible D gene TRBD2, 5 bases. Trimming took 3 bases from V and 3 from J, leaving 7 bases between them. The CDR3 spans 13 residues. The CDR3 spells CASSFSETDTQYF. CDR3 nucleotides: TGTGCCAGCAGTTTTAGCGAGACAGATACGCAGTATTTT.

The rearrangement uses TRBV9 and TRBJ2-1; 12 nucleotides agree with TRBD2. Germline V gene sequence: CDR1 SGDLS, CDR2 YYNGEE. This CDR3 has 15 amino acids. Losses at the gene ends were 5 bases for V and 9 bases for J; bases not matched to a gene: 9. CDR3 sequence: CASRLGASGRGEQFF. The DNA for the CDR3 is TGTGCCAGCAGGTTAGGGGCTAGCGGGAGGGGTGAGCAGTTCTTC.

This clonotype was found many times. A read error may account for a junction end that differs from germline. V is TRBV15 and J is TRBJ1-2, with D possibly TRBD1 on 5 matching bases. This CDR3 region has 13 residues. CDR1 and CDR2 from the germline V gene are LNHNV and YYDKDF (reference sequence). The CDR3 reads CATSRPPDTHNFF. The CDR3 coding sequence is TGTGCCACCAGCAGACCACCGGACACCCACAACTTCTTC.

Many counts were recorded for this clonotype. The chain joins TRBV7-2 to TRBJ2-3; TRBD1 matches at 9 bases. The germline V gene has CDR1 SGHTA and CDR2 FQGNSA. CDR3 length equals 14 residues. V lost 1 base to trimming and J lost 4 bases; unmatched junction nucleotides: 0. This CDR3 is CASSLGQGADTQYF. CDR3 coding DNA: TGTGCCAGCAGCTTAGGACAGGGGGCAGATACGCAGTATTTT.

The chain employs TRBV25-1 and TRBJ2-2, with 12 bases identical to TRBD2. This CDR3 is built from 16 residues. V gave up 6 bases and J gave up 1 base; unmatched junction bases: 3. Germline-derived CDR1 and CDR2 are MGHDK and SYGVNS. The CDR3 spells CASSELAGGNTGELFF. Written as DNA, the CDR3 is TGTGCCAGCAGCGAACTAGCGGGGGGGAACACCGGGGAGCTGTTTTTT.

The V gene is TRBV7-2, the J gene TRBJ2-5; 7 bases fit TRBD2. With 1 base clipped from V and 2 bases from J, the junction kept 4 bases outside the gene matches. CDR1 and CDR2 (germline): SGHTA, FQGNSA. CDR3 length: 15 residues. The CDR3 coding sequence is TGTGCCAGCAGCTTAGATCAGGGAGGGCAAGAGACCCAGTACTTC. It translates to CASSLDQGGQETQYF.

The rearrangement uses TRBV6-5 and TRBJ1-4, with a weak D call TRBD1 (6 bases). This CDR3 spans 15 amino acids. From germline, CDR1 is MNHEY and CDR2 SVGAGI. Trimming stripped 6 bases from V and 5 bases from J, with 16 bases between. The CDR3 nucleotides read TGTGCCAGCAGCAGACAGGCGGACCAAAATGAAAAACTGTTTTTT. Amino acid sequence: CASSRQADQNEKLFF.

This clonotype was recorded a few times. CDR3 bases: TGTGCCAGCACCAGGACAGGGGTTTTGGAGACCCAGTACTTC. It codes for CASTRTGVLETQYF. This chain joins TRBV5-6 and TRBJ2-5, with TRBD1 identical over 9 bases. Germline-derived CDR1 and CDR2 are SGHDT and YYEEEE. The trim removed 6 bases at V and 5 bases at J, leaving 8 bases unmatched. This CDR3 spans 14 amino acids.

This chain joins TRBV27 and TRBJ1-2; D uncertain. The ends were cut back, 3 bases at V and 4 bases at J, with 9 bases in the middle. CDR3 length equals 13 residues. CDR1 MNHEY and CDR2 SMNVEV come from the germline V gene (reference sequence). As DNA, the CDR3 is TGTGCCAGCAGTTTCGGGAGAATCTATGGCTACACCTTC. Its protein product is CASSFGRIYGYTF.

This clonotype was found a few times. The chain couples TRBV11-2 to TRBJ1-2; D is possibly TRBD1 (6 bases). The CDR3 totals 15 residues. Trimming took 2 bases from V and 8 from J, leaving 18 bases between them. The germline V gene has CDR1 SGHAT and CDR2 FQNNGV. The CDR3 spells CASSLSGNRVNGYTF. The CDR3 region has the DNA TGTGCCAGCAGCTTATCAGGAAACAGGGTAAACGGCTACACCTTC.